These 28 T cell receptor beta chains came from one sample sequenced in a study of T cell repertoires in ileal Crohn's disease. Produced via immunoSEQ multiplex PCR; TCRdb's table is partial and in-frame only. The repertoire has about 30,000 clones, approximately 78% of them found once; the top ten carry 4.5% to 6%. The specimen was ileal tissue. The origin of the receptors is an adult with Crohn's disease.

The V and J genes are TRBV7-2 and TRBJ2-3; 10 nucleotides align to TRBD2. Germline V lookup: CDR1 SGHTA, CDR2 FQGNSA. V lost 5 bases, J lost 5 bases, and 4 bases stayed unmatched. The CDR3 runs 14 residues. The CDR3 reads CASSTSGARDTQYF. Written as DNA, the CDR3 is TGTGCCAGCAGCACTAGCGGGGCCCGAGATACGCAGTATTTT.

The chain carries TRBV19 and TRBJ1-1, with 9 bases aligning to TRBD1. J gave up 5 bases and V 10 bases, and 17 bases lay outside the gene matches. The CDR3 length is 16 residues. Germline V gives CDR1 LNHDA, CDR2 SQIVND (reference sequence). The CDR3: CATTHLRGQGGTEAFF. CDR3 coding DNA: TGTGCCACAACTCACCTTCGGGGACAGGGAGGAACTGAAGCTTTCTTT.

This clone was seen just once. The chain employs TRBV10-3 and TRBJ2-3, with 14 bases identical to TRBD2. The J segment lost 4 bases and the V segment lost 6 bases, leaving 6 bases of the junction unmatched. The germline CDR1 and CDR2 sequences are ENHRY and SYGVKD. This CDR3 has 16 residues. Here the CDR3 DNA reads TGTGCCATCAGCGGCGGGACTAGCGGGGGCGCAGATACGCAGTATTTT. Its protein product is CAISGGTSGGADTQYF.

The V gene is TRBV6-5, the J gene TRBJ1-1; no clear D gene. The V and J ends lost 0 bases and 7 bases respectively, with 9 bases between them. The V gene's germline CDR1 is MNHEY and CDR2 SVGAGI. The CDR3 is 13 residues long. CDR3 DNA: TGTGCCAGCAGTTACTCGCCGGGGAATGAAGCTTTCTTT. Its translation: CASSYSPGNEAFF.

This chain links TRBV13 with TRBJ2-7; unclear D gene. Trimming left V 1 base short and J 1 base short, with 5 bases between. The CDR3 spans 13 residues. Germline values: CDR1 PRHDT, CDR2 FYEKMQ (reference sequence). CDR3 loop: CASSLVQSYEQYF. CDR3 in DNA: TGTGCCAGCAGCTTAGTCCAGTCCTACGAGCAGTACTTC.

DNA of the CDR3: TGTGCCAGCAGCCTACGGACGGGGATCCAAGAGACCCAGTACTTC. Amino acid sequence: CASSLRTGIQETQYF. The chain couples TRBV7-2 to TRBJ2-5, with D possibly matching TRBD2 (5 bases). CDR1 is SGHTA and CDR2 is FQGNSA in the germline V gene. V lost 5 bases and J lost 1, with 14 bases in between. The CDR3 is 15 amino acids.

This clone was observed a few times. The chain carries TRBV12-2 and TRBJ2-5; TRBD1, as called in the table, went unchecked against the DNA. TRBV12-2 is designated a pseudogene. The length of the CDR3 is 11 residues. CDR3 DNA sequence: TGTGCAAGTCGCTCACAAGAGACCCAGTACTTC. This codes for CASRSQETQYF.

This sequence joins TRBV7-9 and TRBJ1-3; D is unresolved. The CDR3 runs 14 residues. Germline CDR1 reads SEHNR; CDR2 reads FQNEAQ (reference sequence). V lost 5 bases and J lost 0, with 8 bases in between. The CDR3 DNA sequence: TGTGCCAGCAGCCCAGACTTCTCTGGAAACACCATATATTTT. Amino acid sequence: CASSPDFSGNTIYF.

The rearrangement links TRBV25-1 to TRBJ1-1, with no clear D. The germline V and J ends were trimmed by 2 bases and 1 base, with 11 bases remaining between them. Germline V gene sequence: CDR1 MGHDK, CDR2 SYGVNS. The CDR3 consists of 15 residues. In DNA form, the CDR3 reads TGTGCCAGCAGTGAAATCGGGGAAGCGAACACTGAAGCTTTCTTT. Amino acid sequence: CASSEIGEANTEAFF.

The genes are TRBV19 and TRBJ1-3, with 9 positions matching TRBD1. Germline V gives CDR1 LNHDA, CDR2 SQIVND (reference sequence). The CDR3 runs 17 residues. V gave up 5 bases and J gave up 0 bases; unmatched junction bases: 8. In DNA, the CDR3 is TGTGCCAGTAGTTACCGGGACAGGGTTCACTCTGGAAACACCATATATTTT. Protein product: CASSYRDRVHSGNTIYF.

This clone appeared a single time. V and J are TRBV7-2 and TRBJ2-7; 10 bases agree with TRBD1. Germline trimming cut 5 bases from V and 0 bases from J; bases unmatched to any gene: 4. Germline V gene lookup returns CDR1 SGHTA and CDR2 FQGNSA. CDR3 length equals 15 residues. As DNA, the CDR3 is TGTGCCAGCAGCCCCTGGACAGGGGGCTCCTACGAGCAGTACTTC. This encodes CASSPWTGGSYEQYF.

The chain is built from TRBV1 and TRBJ1-2; the table's D call, TRBD1, was not checked against the DNA. TRBV1 counts as a pseudogene. The CDR3 is 15 residues long. The CDR3 spells CTSSRLDRTVYGYTF. The CDR3 DNA reads TGCACCAGCAGCCGCCTAGACAGGACAGTCTATGGCTACACCTTC.

The chain joins TRBV4-1 to TRBJ2-6; D is undetermined. This CDR3 contains 15 residues. The V end was cut by 4 bases, the J end by 0 bases, with 7 bases between. Germline V gene lookup returns CDR1 MGHRA and CDR2 YSYEKL. The CDR3 region has the DNA TGCGCCAGCAGCCCGTCCTACTCTGGGGCCAACGTCCTGACTTTC. Residues: CASSPSYSGANVLTF.

This clone was observed once. The chain is built from TRBV2 and TRBJ1-1; weak D call: TRBD1 (6 bases). The CDR3 spans 15 residues. V lost 3 bases and J lost 1, with 12 bases in between. CDR1 and CDR2 (germline): SNHLY, FYNNEI. The chain's CDR3 is CASSERGDTNTEAFF. CDR3 bases: TGTGCCAGCAGTGAGAGAGGGGACACGAACACTGAAGCTTTCTTT.

This sequence joins TRBV19 and TRBJ1-1; 7 bases match TRBD1. V gave up 3 bases and J gave up 6 bases; unmatched junction bases: 16. There are 17 residues in the CDR3. Germline V CDR1 and CDR2: LNHDA, SQIVND (reference sequence). The CDR3 reads CASSMRLWGRGTPEAFF. The CDR3 DNA reads as TGTGCCAGTAGTATGCGGCTCTGGGGCAGGGGGACCCCTGAAGCTTTCTTT.

CDR3 nucleotide sequence: TGTGCCAGCAGCGTAGCTCCTAGCGGTGACACCGGGGAGCTGTTTTTT. Protein sequence: CASSVAPSGDTGELFF. The chain recombines TRBV9 with TRBJ2-2, with 7 bases matching TRBD2. The ends lost 0 bases at V and 3 bases at J; junction bases unmatched: 5. In germline, CDR1 is SGDLS, CDR2 YYNGEE. This CDR3 is 16 amino acids long.

The J gene is TRBJ2-5, the V gene TRBV7-8, with 8 nucleotides matching TRBD2. With 7 bases clipped from V and 3 bases from J, the junction kept 4 bases outside the gene matches. The CDR3 runs 13 residues. The germline gives CDR1 SGHVS, CDR2 FQNEAQ. This CDR3 is CASTKLAEETQYF. CDR3 coding DNA: TGTGCCAGCACCAAACTAGCGGAAGAGACCCAGTACTTC.

As concerns this clone: This specimen includes other DNA sequences encoding the same CDR3. The chain recombines TRBV27 with TRBJ2-7; possible D gene TRBD1, 6 bases. The CDR3 runs to 14 residues. CDR1 and CDR2 from the germline V gene are MNHEY and SMNVEV (reference sequence). Between the trimmed V and J ends, which lost 3 bases and 2 bases, there was a span of 11 bases. The CDR3: CASSFLAGAYEQYF. The CDR3 DNA sequence: TGTGCCAGCAGTTTTCTGGCAGGGGCCTACGAGCAGTACTTC.

The rearrangement links TRBV11-2 to TRBJ2-1; 7 bases agree with TRBD1. This CDR3 contains 13 residues. The germline V gene has CDR1 SGHAT and CDR2 FQNNGV. With 5 bases clipped from V and 9 bases from J, the junction kept 7 bases outside the gene matches. In DNA form, the CDR3 reads TGTGCCAGCAGCCTCCGGGGACAGACTGAGCAGTTCTTC. Encoded protein: CASSLRGQTEQFF.

This sequence joins TRBV9 and TRBJ1-1; D not resolved. Germline values: CDR1 SGDLS, CDR2 YYNGEE. The V gene lost 4 bases and the J gene lost 6 bases, with 16 bases spanning the gap. The CDR3 covers 14 residues. The CDR3 DNA reads as TGTGCCAGCAGCCGGGGAGATTTGTTCCCTGAAGCTTTCTTT. This sequence encodes CASSRGDLFPEAFF. Full variable domain (missing parts from reference TRBV9 and TRBJ1-1): DSGVTQTPKHLITATGQRVTLRCSPRSGDLSVYWYQQSLDQGLQFLIQYYNGEERAKGNILERFSAQQFPDLHSELNLSSLELGDSALYFCASSRGDLFPEAFFGQGTRLTVV.

The chain is built from TRBV10-2 and TRBJ2-7; the match to TRBD1 covers 11 bases. This CDR3 comprises 14 residues. V gave up 4 bases and J gave up 5 bases; unmatched junction bases: 4. CDR1 and CDR2 (germline): WSHSY, SAAADI. CDR3 protein: CASSGTGGFNEQYF. Here the CDR3 DNA reads TGCGCCAGCAGTGGGACAGGGGGCTTCAACGAGCAGTACTTC.

This rearrangement joins TRBV7-9 to TRBJ2-2; no clear D gene. CDR3 size: 15 residues. Trimming removed 4 bases from V and 2 bases from J, with 11 bases in between. Per the germline V gene, CDR1 is SEHNR and CDR2 is FQNEAQ (reference sequence). CDR3 coding DNA: TGTGCCAGCAGCTCCCCGCGGTCAAACACCGGGGAGCTGTTTTTT. This gives the protein CASSSPRSNTGELFF.

J is TRBJ2-5 and V is TRBV7-8; D is undetermined. This CDR3 comprises 14 residues. V lost 1 base and J lost 1, with 7 bases in between. The germline V gene encodes CDR1 SGHVS and CDR2 FQNEAQ. The CDR3 DNA reads TGTGCCAGCAGCTTAGGGGCAGTCCAAGAGACCCAGTACTTC. Amino acid sequence: CASSLGAVQETQYF.

The chain has TRBV11-3 and TRBJ2-7; 9 bases match TRBD2. Germline V gene lookup returns CDR1 SGHNT and CDR2 YENEEA. This CDR3 region has 12 residues. The J segment lost 8 bases and the V segment lost 5 bases, leaving 4 bases of the junction unmatched. DNA of the CDR3: TGTGCCAGCAGCGCGGGAGGGGCCAAGCAGTACTTC. Protein: CASSAGGAKQYF.

V gene TRBV11-2 combines with J gene TRBJ1-3; 11 bases match TRBD1. The CDR3 runs 15 residues. V lost 5 bases and J lost 4; bases outside the gene matches: 4. Per germline, CDR1 SGHAT and CDR2 FQNNGV. The CDR3 here is CASSRDRGKGNTIYF. Here the CDR3 DNA reads TGTGCCAGCAGCCGGGACAGGGGGAAAGGAAACACCATATATTTT.

V gene TRBV5-8 combines with J gene TRBJ2-2; 9 bases line up with TRBD1. The CDR3 loop spans 15 amino acids. CDR1 and CDR2 (germline): SGHTS, YDEGEE. With 4 bases clipped from V and 4 bases from J, the junction kept 5 bases outside the gene matches. The CDR3 DNA sequence: TGTGCCAGCAGCCCGGGGACAGGGCGCACCGGGGAGCTGTTTTTT. This gives the protein CASSPGTGRTGELFF.

This clone was counted a few times. V is TRBV19 and J is TRBJ2-2, with TRBD2 matching 10 bases. CDR3 size: 15 residues. J lost 8 bases, V lost 3 bases, and 6 bases had no gene match. CDR1 LNHDA and CDR2 SQIVND come from the germline V gene (reference sequence). Here the CDR3 reads CASSIYLAGVGELFF. The DNA for the CDR3 is TGTGCCAGTAGTATCTACCTAGCGGGGGTGGGGGAGCTGTTTTTT.

The gene calls are TRBV6-5 and TRBJ2-5; weak D call: TRBD1 (6 bases). The CDR3 has 13 residues. V shed 4 bases and J shed 3 bases, with 9 bases lying between them. Germline CDR1 reads MNHEY; CDR2 reads SVGAGI. CDR3 amino acids: CASSFPGEETQYF. For the CDR3, the DNA is TGTGCCAGCAGTTTCCCAGGGGAAGAGACCCAGTACTTC.